This T cell receptor (beta chain) stems from a study of shared clonotypes between healthy human individuals. The method was immunoSEQ multiplex PCR; TCRdb's version includes in-frame clones alone and lacks a portion of them. The sample contains about 2,500,000 clones, around nine tenths of which appear only once. This CDR3 contains 14 residues. V lost 2 bases and J 3 bases, leaving 5 bases between the germline ends. The germline CDR1 and CDR2 sequences are MNHEY and SVGAGI. Sequencing was done on a sample of naive CD4+ T cells sorted from blood. Subset: CD45RA+ positively selected. The genes are TRBV6-5 and TRBJ2-6; D gene unclear. This TCR derives from a young man in good health. The CDR3 here is CASSYGFGANVLTF. For the CDR3, the DNA is TGTGCCAGCAGTTACGGGTTTGGGGCCAACGTCCTGACTTTC.